The 4 T cell receptor beta chains below come from one sample, sequenced in a study of blood T cell repertoires in COVID-19. Here immunoSEQ multiplex PCR was the method, and the copy in TCRdb shows in-frame clones only, minus some. The data show tens of thousands of clones, with just over 85% seen just once and about 11% held by the top ten. The specimen sequenced was peripheral blood. All receptors derive from a man between 65 and 80 years old with active COVID-19.

The chain recombines TRBV7-9 with TRBJ1-4, with D possibly being TRBD1 (5 bases). V was cut by 5 bases and J by 3 bases, with 10 bases left in between. There are 14 residues in the CDR3. CDR1 is SEHNR and CDR2 is FQNEAQ in the germline V gene (reference sequence). Here the CDR3 reads CASSLPGANEKLFF. The DNA of the CDR3 is TGTGCCAGCAGCCTGCCGGGGGCTAATGAAAAACTGTTTTTT.

The chain couples TRBV25-1 to TRBJ1-1; perhaps TRBD1 as D (6 bases). Trimming stripped 6 bases from V and 0 bases from J, with 17 bases between. Per germline, CDR1 MGHDK and CDR2 SYGVNS. The CDR3 runs to 16 residues. The CDR3 bases are TGTGCCAGCAGCCGGACAGACCTCATTCTGAACACTGAAGCTTTCTTT. Encoded protein: CASSRTDLILNTEAFF.

The chain recombines TRBV5-1 with TRBJ2-2; maybe TRBD1 (5 bases). The CDR3 runs to 13 residues. Per the germline V gene, CDR1 is SGHRS and CDR2 is YFSETQ. V was pared by 4 bases and J by 6 bases, with 10 bases between. DNA for the CDR3: TGCGCCAGCAGCCAGACAGTACCCGGGGAGCTGTTTTTT. Its protein is CASSQTVPGELFF.

The genes are TRBV27 and TRBJ2-4; 9 positions match TRBD1. Germline V lookup: CDR1 MNHEY, CDR2 SMNVEV (reference sequence). The CDR3 covers 12 residues. The ends lost 7 bases at V and 10 bases at J; junction bases unmatched: 5. CDR3 region: CASNRDREIQYF. DNA for the CDR3: TGTGCCAGCAATCGGGACAGGGAGATTCAGTACTTC.